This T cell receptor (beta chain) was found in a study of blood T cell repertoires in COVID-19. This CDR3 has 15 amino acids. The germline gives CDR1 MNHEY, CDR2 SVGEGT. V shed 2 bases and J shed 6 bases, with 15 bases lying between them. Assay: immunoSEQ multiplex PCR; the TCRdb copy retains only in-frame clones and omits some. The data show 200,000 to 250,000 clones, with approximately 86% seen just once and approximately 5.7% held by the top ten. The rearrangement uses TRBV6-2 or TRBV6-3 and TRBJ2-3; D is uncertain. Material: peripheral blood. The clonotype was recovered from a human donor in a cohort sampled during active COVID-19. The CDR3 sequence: CASSYASESPDTQYF. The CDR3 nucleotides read TGTGCCAGCAGTTACGCCTCCGAGTCTCCCGATACGCAGTATTTT.